This passage covers 6 T cell receptor beta chains from one sample sequenced in a study of T-cell memory formation after mild COVID-19. TCRdb recomputed calls from the 5' RACE reads with MiXCR, one row per CDR3 protein. The sample has 550,000 to 700,000 distinct CDR3 sequences; roughly 18% are singletons. The sequencing input was PBMCs or a T cell subset sorted from them (not recorded which). Source of these receptors: an adult woman who had mild COVID-19 (a few samples of this study predate the infection). Cell type and time point are not known.

The rearrangement uses TRBV10-2 and TRBJ2-5; D tentatively reads TRBD1 or TRBD2 (5 bases each). This CDR3 comprises 14 residues. With 8 bases removed from V and 5 bases from J, the gap between germline ends came to 18 bases. Germline CDR1 reads WSHSY; CDR2 reads SAAADI. The CDR3 loop reads CASPGTSIEETQYF. The CDR3 nucleotides are TGCGCCAGCCCAGGGACCTCCATCGAGGAGACCCAGTACTTC.

This chain links TRBV20-1 with TRBJ1-2; D is possibly TRBD1 (6 bases). This CDR3 has 16 residues. Per germline, CDR1 DFQATT and CDR2 SNEGSKA (reference sequence). Trimming pared 3 bases from V and 4 bases from J, leaving 21 bases between. The CDR3 nucleotides read TGCAGTGCTAGCCCCCCTACAGGGCCTCTCGGCTATGGCTACACCTTC. This translates into CSASPPTGPLGYGYTF.

V and J are TRBV3-1 and TRBJ2-1; 13 bases map to TRBD2. Germline V gene data show CDR1 as LGHDT and CDR2 as YNNKEL (reference sequence). Trimming at V came to 2 bases and at J to 4 bases, leaving 8 bases not matched to a gene. CDR3 size: 18 residues. DNA of the CDR3: TGTGCCAGCAGCCAACTCAACCCGGGACTAGCGGGGTACAATGAGCAGTTCTTC. It encodes CASSQLNPGLAGYNEQFF.

This clonotype was observed a few times. This chain joins TRBV12-3 or TRBV12-4 and TRBJ2-5; 7 nucleotides line up with TRBD2. V shed 6 bases, J shed 0 bases, and the junction held 16 bases outside the gene matches. The CDR3 contains 18 residues. The DNA of the CDR3 is TGTGCCAGCAGCCCCTTCTCTAGCGGAAGCCCGTACCAAGAGACCCAGTACTTC. It codes for CASSPFSSGSPYQETQYF.

This clonotype showed up just a few times. The V and J genes are TRBV5-1 and TRBJ2-7; 12 bases agree with TRBD1. The V and J ends lost 0 bases and 4 bases, in that order; junction bases with no gene match: 5. CDR1 and CDR2 from the germline V gene are SGHRS and YFSETQ. The CDR3 has 16 amino acids. The CDR3 DNA follows: TGCGCCAGCAGCTTGGGGCCGGGACAGGGGGCTTACGAGCAGTACTTC. Translated: CASSLGPGQGAYEQYF.

This clonotype was counted between two and nine times. The chain uses TRBV15 and TRBJ2-2; TRBD2 agrees at 7 bases. V lost 6 bases, J lost 4 bases, and 5 bases stayed unmatched. Germline CDR1 and CDR2: LNHNV and YYDKDF (reference sequence). The CDR3 covers 14 residues. The CDR3 here is CATRVVAGTGELFF. CDR3 nucleotides: TGTGCCACCAGGGTGGTAGCGGGCACCGGGGAGCTGTTTTTT.